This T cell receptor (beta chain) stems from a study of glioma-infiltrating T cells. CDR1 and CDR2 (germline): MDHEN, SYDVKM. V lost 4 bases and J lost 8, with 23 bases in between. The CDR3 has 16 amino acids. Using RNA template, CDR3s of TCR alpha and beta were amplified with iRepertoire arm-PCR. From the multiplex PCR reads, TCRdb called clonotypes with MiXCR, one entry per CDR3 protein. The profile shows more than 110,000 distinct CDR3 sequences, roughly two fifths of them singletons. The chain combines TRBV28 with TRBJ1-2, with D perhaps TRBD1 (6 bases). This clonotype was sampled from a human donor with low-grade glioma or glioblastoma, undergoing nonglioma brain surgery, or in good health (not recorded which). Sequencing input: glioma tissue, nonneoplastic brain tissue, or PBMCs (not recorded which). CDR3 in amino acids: CASSYSRVWQGLGYTF. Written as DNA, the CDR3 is TGTGCCAGCAGTTACTCTCGTGTGTGGCAGGGGCTGGGCTACACCTTC.